This T cell receptor beta chain was sequenced for a study of post-analysis software for immune sequencing data. Study summary: The disease courses covered relapsing-remitting, secondary progressive and progressive-relapsing multiple sclerosis. Study outcomes and limitations: About 5 TRBV segments appeared more often in patients than in controls, and TRBV5-6, TRBV5-1 and TRBV20-1 were among these. Among multiple sclerosis patients, normalized Chao1 diversity was significantly below that of controls. F measure grouped same-batch samples tightly together.

About this clonotype: What it recognizes is unknown.

The TCR beta cDNA libraries contained unique molecular identifiers. T cells numbering 1 to 10 million yielded 450,000 to 600,000 cDNA molecules. One entry per CDR3 protein, called by TCRdb with MiXCR from the PCR reads. The table has 820,000 or so distinct CDR3 sequences, about 53% seen once. V lost 5 bases, J lost 3 bases, and 5 bases stayed unmatched. This CDR3 has 14 residues. The V gene's germline CDR1 is SGHTA and CDR2 FQGTGA. J is TRBJ2-7 and V is TRBV7-3; 9 bases align to TRBD1. The clonotype originates from a girl aged 5-17 years with multiple sclerosis. Sample: blood. The CDR3 sequence: CASSRDRDGYEQYF. CDR3 nucleotides: TGTGCCAGCAGCAGGGACAGGGATGGCTACGAGCAGTACTTC.